This entry is about one TCR beta chain. Its target is unknown. Sequenced by immunoSEQ multiplex PCR; TCRdb stores in-frame clones only, minus some. The profile shows 100,000 to 150,000 clones, around 90% of them singletons. The germline V gene encodes CDR1 LNHDA and CDR2 SQIVND (reference sequence). The CDR3 extends over 15 amino acids. Trimming cost V 5 bases and J 5 bases; bases outside gene matches: 9. This sample was included in a study of radiation and T cells in renal cell carcinoma. Study context: Nephrectomy followed 15 Gy stereotactic body radiation by 4 weeks. Study-wide results and caveats: Top tumor clonotypes rose in blood 2 weeks post-radiation, then contracted.

Sample time point: blood 2 weeks post-SBRT. Treatment meaning: 15 Gy SBRT to primary tumor, nephrectomy 4 weeks later. Radiation-treated patients gave blood at baseline, week 2 and week 4. The chain carries TRBV19 and TRBJ1-2, with 9 bases lining up with TRBD1. This specimen consisted of blood, obtained from a patient whose treatment included radiotherapy and nephrectomy. The sequence derives from a woman in her seventies with renal cell carcinoma. CDR3 sequence reads: CASSPGQGTLYGYTF. The CDR3 DNA follows: TGTGCCAGTAGTCCGGGACAGGGCACGCTATATGGCTACACCTTC.